This entry lists 22 T cell receptor beta chains sequenced from one sample in a study of shared clonotypes between healthy human individuals. Some clones are missing from TCRdb's copy, which holds only in-frame ones; the method was immunoSEQ multiplex PCR. The data show 1 million to 1.3 million clones, around 82% seen once. The sequenced sample consisted of memory CD4+ T cells from PBMCs. The sample's subset: CD45RA-negative fraction. These receptors all come from a man aged 18 to 30 in good health. Some clones in this sample may be carry-over from other donors' samples.

The genes are TRBV10-1 and TRBJ2-5, with D perhaps matching TRBD2 (5 bases). This CDR3 comprises 12 residues. CDR1 and CDR2 (germline): WNHNN, SYGVQD (reference sequence). V dropped 0 bases and J dropped 9 bases, with 8 bases sitting between them. The CDR3 is CASSESMRAQYF. CDR3 in DNA: TGCGCCAGCAGTGAGTCGATGAGGGCCCAGTACTTC.

This sequence joins TRBV6-5 and TRBJ1-4, with TRBD1 matching 7 bases. Looked up from germline, CDR1 is MNHEY and CDR2 is SVGAGI. The V segment lost 5 bases and the J segment 11 bases; nucleotides outside the gene matches: 8. The CDR3 covers 13 residues. Here the CDR3 reads CASSPATGRKLFF. The DNA for the CDR3 is TGTGCCAGCAGTCCAGCGACAGGGAGGAAACTGTTTTTT.

V is TRBV7-9 and J is TRBJ2-7, with D possibly TRBD1 on 5 matching bases. V was trimmed by 5 bases and J by 2 bases, leaving 13 bases between them. The CDR3 has 14 amino acids. Germline lookup yields CDR1 SEHNR and CDR2 FQNEAQ (reference sequence). CDR3 in DNA: TGTGCCAGCAGCCCGCTCAGGGAAGCCTACGAGCAGTACTTC. Translating it yields CASSPLREAYEQYF.

The CDR3 sequence is CASSSGREMNTEAFF. For the CDR3, the DNA is TGCGCCAGCAGCTCTGGGAGGGAGATGAACACTGAAGCTTTCTTT. The gene calls are TRBV5-1 and TRBJ1-1, with D hard to call. Per germline, CDR1 SGHRS and CDR2 YFSETQ. The CDR3 loop spans 15 amino acids. V was shortened by 3 bases and J by 0 bases, with 12 bases between the two germline ends.

This chain joins TRBV5-6 and TRBJ2-2; the D gene is possibly TRBD1 (6 bases). Trimming left V 4 bases short and J 6 bases short, with 13 bases between. Germline V gene data show CDR1 as SGHDT and CDR2 as YYEEEE. The CDR3 has 14 amino acids. This CDR3 reads CASSVRDNAGELFF. The CDR3, as DNA: TGTGCCAGCAGCGTCCGGGACAATGCCGGGGAGCTGTTTTTT.

The genes are TRBV28 and TRBJ1-5; 7 positions match TRBD1. V lost 7 bases, J lost 0 bases, and 12 bases stayed unmatched. This CDR3 has 17 residues. Looked up from germline, CDR1 is MDHEN and CDR2 is SYDVKM. The chain's CDR3 is CASTPEGRGFSNQPQHF. The CDR3 DNA is TGTGCCAGCACCCCCGAGGGCAGGGGGTTTAGCAATCAGCCCCAGCATTTT. Drawing the rest from reference TRBV28 and TRBJ1-5, the complete variable domain is DVKVTQSSRYLVKRTGEKVFLECVQDMDHENMFWYRQDPGLGLRLIYFSYDVKMKEKGDIPEGYSVSREKKERFSLILESASTNQTSMYLCASTPEGRGFSNQPQHFGDGTRLSIL.

Regarding this clone: This specimen includes other DNA sequences encoding the same CDR3. The rearrangement links TRBV5-1 to TRBJ2-5; D uncertain. Germline-derived CDR1 and CDR2 are SGHRS and YFSETQ. CDR3 length: 14 amino acids. The ends were cut back, 0 bases at V and 1 base at J, with 7 bases in the middle. The CDR3 is CASSLVPGQETQYF. The CDR3 nucleotides are TGCGCCAGCAGCTTGGTCCCGGGCCAAGAGACCCAGTACTTC. The complete variable domain, with remaining parts taken from reference TRBV5-1 and TRBJ2-5, reads KAGVTQTPRYLIKTRGQQVTLSCSPISGHRSVSWYQQTPGQGLQFLFEYFSETQRNKGNFPGRFSGRQFSNSRSEMNVSTLELGDSALYLCASSLVPGQETQYFGPGTRLLVL.

This clone was found many times. The J gene is TRBJ2-3, the V gene TRBV2; no reliable D call. The length of the CDR3 is 14 residues. The germline V gene encodes CDR1 SNHLY and CDR2 FYNNEI. Trimming removed 6 bases from V and 1 base from J, with 11 bases in between. The CDR3 DNA reads as TGTGCCAGCAGGGTAGACGCTGGCACAGATACGCAGTATTTT. It encodes CASRVDAGTDTQYF.

The J gene is TRBJ2-7, the V gene TRBV7-2, with TRBD1 identical over 7 bases. The CDR3 is made up of 13 amino acids. V lost 5 bases, J lost 6 bases, and 7 bases stayed unmatched. Germline values: CDR1 SGHTA, CDR2 FQGNSA. The chain's CDR3 is CASSLGQAGEQYF. The CDR3 DNA reads as TGTGCCAGCAGCCTTGGACAGGCCGGCGAGCAGTACTTC.

The chain links TRBV14 to TRBJ1-2; D is ambiguous. Looked up from germline, CDR1 is SGHDN and CDR2 is FVKESK. This CDR3 region has 14 residues. V was trimmed by 0 bases and J by 7 bases, leaving 12 bases between them. The CDR3 DNA sequence: TGTGCCAGCAGCCAAGATCTGCCGCGGCCTGGCTACACCTTC. Translating it yields CASSQDLPRPGYTF.

As regards this clone: The sample has other DNA sequences that encode this CDR3 too. The rearrangement joins TRBV9 to TRBJ2-7; D is unclear. Germline CDR1 and CDR2: SGDLS and YYNGEE. This CDR3 has 14 residues. V was clipped by 0 bases and J by 0 bases, with 7 bases between them. CDR3 coding DNA: TGTGCCAGCAGCGTAGGAACGGCCTCCTACGAGCAGTACTTC. It codes for CASSVGTASYEQYF.

V is TRBV2 and J is TRBJ2-1; 7 positions agree with TRBD2. Germline CDR1 SNHLY, CDR2 FYNNEI. Trimming cost V 0 bases and J 6 bases; bases outside gene matches: 14. The CDR3 has 18 amino acids. DNA for the CDR3: TGTGCCAGCAGTGAAGCTGGGGTGAGGAGACTAGCCACCAATGAGCAGTTCTTC. It yields the protein CASSEAGVRRLATNEQFF. Using reference TRBV2 and TRBJ2-1 for the parts outside the CDR3, the full variable domain is EPEVTQTPSHQVTQMGQEVILRCVPISNHLYFYWYRQILGQKVEFLVSFYNNEISEKSEIFDDQFSVERPDGSNFTLKIRSTKLEDSAMYFCASSEAGVRRLATNEQFFGPGTRLTVL.

Here the CDR3 DNA reads TGCAGCGTTTCTCCTAGCGGGAGCTACGAGCAGTACTTC. This translates into CSVSPSGSYEQYF. The V and J genes are TRBV29-1 and TRBJ2-7; TRBD2 aligns across 10 bases. The germline V gene encodes CDR1 SQVTM and CDR2 ANQGSEA. The V and J ends lost 5 bases and 3 bases, in that order; junction bases with no gene match: 4. CDR3 size: 13 residues.

The chain combines TRBV2 with TRBJ2-2; D is undetermined. V gave up 6 bases and J gave up 8 bases, with 13 bases separating them. Germline loops: CDR1 SNHLY, CDR2 FYNNEI. The CDR3 covers 13 residues. DNA for the CDR3: TGTGCCAGCAGCCAACGGGTTACGGGGGAGCTGTTTTTT. Translation gives CASSQRVTGELFF.

CDR3 sequence (DNA): TGTGCCAGCAGCGCCGGGACAGGCTTGCCTAACTATGGCTACACCTTC. Amino acids: CASSAGTGLPNYGYTF. The chain is built from TRBV5-4 and TRBJ1-2; 8 nucleotides line up with TRBD1. The CDR3 is 16 amino acids. The V gene end was trimmed by 4 bases and the J gene end by 0 bases; junction bases not matched to a gene: 8. Per germline, CDR1 SGHNT and CDR2 YYREEE (reference sequence).

The chain joins TRBV7-8 to TRBJ2-7; D is unresolved. The CDR3 runs 13 residues. CDR1 and CDR2 (germline): SGHVS, FQNEAQ. Trimming stripped 2 bases from V and 4 bases from J, with 9 bases between. The CDR3 DNA sequence: TGTGCCAGCAGCTTACTGGGATCTTACGAGCAGTACTTC. This gives the protein CASSLLGSYEQYF.

The rearrangement joins TRBV29-1 to TRBJ2-3; D is possibly TRBD1 (5 bases). The CDR3 is 13 amino acids. With 6 bases removed from V and 5 bases from J, the gap between germline ends came to 15 bases. Germline CDR1 reads SQVTM; CDR2 reads ANQGSEA. The CDR3 reads CSVPYNRGDTQYF. DNA for the CDR3: TGCAGCGTCCCTTATAATAGGGGAGATACGCAGTATTTT.

The rearrangement uses TRBV5-1 and TRBJ2-5; 12 nucleotides align to TRBD1. Germline V lookup: CDR1 SGHRS, CDR2 YFSETQ. The CDR3 contains 15 residues. J lost 4 bases, V lost 4 bases, and 5 bases had no gene match. CDR3 bases: TGCGCCAGCAGCGAGGGACAGGGGGCAGGAGAGACCCAGTACTTC. Its protein is CASSEGQGAGETQYF.

This clone was counted only a few times. The sample contains more than one DNA sequence encoding this CDR3. This chain joins TRBV5-6 and TRBJ1-1; 10 bases fit TRBD1. The CDR3 consists of 14 residues. Germline-derived CDR1 and CDR2 are SGHDT and YYEEEE. Trimming at V came to 3 bases and at J to 4 bases, leaving 3 bases not matched to a gene. CDR3 sequence: CASSWDRGSTEAFF. Here the CDR3 DNA reads TGTGCCAGCAGCTGGGACAGGGGTAGCACTGAAGCTTTCTTT.

The J gene is TRBJ2-1, the V gene TRBV2; tentative D call: TRBD1 (5 bases). Germline values: CDR1 SNHLY, CDR2 FYNNEI. V lost 7 bases, J lost 7 bases, and 17 bases lay in between. This CDR3 region has 14 residues. This chain's CDR3 is CASILPREINEQFF. CDR3 coding DNA: TGTGCCAGCATTCTCCCCAGGGAAATAAATGAGCAGTTCTTC.

This clone came up many times. V is TRBV7-9 and J is TRBJ1-5; D might be TRBD1 (5 bases). Trimming took 4 bases from V and 2 from J, leaving 12 bases between them. This CDR3 has 15 amino acids. Germline CDR1 and CDR2: SEHNR and FQNEAQ (reference sequence). CDR3 residues: CASSSGFEGNQPQHF. CDR3 coding DNA: TGTGCCAGCAGCTCAGGGTTCGAGGGCAATCAGCCCCAGCATTTT.

This chain connects TRBV5-4 to TRBJ2-3, with unresolved D. The CDR3 sequence is 13 residues long. V was pared by 1 base and J by 5 bases, with 8 bases between. Germline V gene lookup returns CDR1 SGHNT and CDR2 YYREEE (reference sequence). In DNA form, the CDR3 reads TGTGCCAGCAGCTTGTGGGAACAAGATACGCAGTATTTT. It translates to CASSLWEQDTQYF.